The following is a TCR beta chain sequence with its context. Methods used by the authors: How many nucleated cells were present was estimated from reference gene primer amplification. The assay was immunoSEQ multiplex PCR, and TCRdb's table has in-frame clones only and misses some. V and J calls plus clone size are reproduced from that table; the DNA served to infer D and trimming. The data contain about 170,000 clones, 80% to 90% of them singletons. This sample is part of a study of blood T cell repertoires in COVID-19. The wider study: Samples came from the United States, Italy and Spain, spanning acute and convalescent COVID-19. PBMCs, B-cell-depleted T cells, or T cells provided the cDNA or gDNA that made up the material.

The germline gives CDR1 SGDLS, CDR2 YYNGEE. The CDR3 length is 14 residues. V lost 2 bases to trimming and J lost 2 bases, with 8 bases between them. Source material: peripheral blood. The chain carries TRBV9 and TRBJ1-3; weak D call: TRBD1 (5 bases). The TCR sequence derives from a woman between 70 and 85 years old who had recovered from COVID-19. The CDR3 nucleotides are TGTGCCAGCAGCGTCGACAGACCTGGAAACACCATATATTTT. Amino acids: CASSVDRPGNTIYF. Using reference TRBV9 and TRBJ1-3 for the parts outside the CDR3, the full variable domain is DSGVTQTPKHLITATGQRVTLRCSPRSGDLSVYWYQQSLDQGLQFLIQYYNGEERAKGNILERFSAQQFPDLHSELNLSSLELGDSALYFCASSVDRPGNTIYFGEGSWLTVV.